The 21 T cell receptor beta chains reported below all come from one sample, sequenced in a study of patients and donors after allogeneic stem cell transplantation. MiXCR, applied by TCRdb to the RT-PCR reads, yields one record per CDR3 protein. Here the sample spans about a million distinct CDR3 sequences, about a sixth being singletons. What was sequenced was blood, either unsorted or a sorted T cell fraction (not recorded which). These receptors came from a human donor who was either an allogeneic HSCT recipient or a stem cell or donor lymphocyte infusion donor (not recorded which). It is not recorded whose cells these are; they may come from a transplant donor.

The chain links TRBV7-2 to TRBJ2-3; perhaps TRBD2 as D (5 bases). This CDR3 is 16 amino acids long. The germline V gene encodes CDR1 SGHTA and CDR2 FQGNSA. Trimming removed 2 bases at V and 0 bases at J, with 12 bases between. The CDR3 reads CASSLIGAVSTDTQYF. In DNA form, the CDR3 reads TGTGCCAGCAGCTTAATCGGAGCGGTTAGCACAGATACGCAGTATTTT.

The chain employs TRBV27 and TRBJ2-7; 9 positions agree with TRBD2. The CDR3 loop spans 14 amino acids. V shed 3 bases and J 2 bases; nucleotides not matched to a gene: 2. From germline, CDR1 is MNHEY and CDR2 SMNVEV (reference sequence). In nucleotides, the CDR3 is TGTGCCAGCAGTTTTAGGACTAGCGCCTACGAGCAGTACTTC. This gives the protein CASSFRTSAYEQYF.

In its sample, this clonotype was seen a few times. The chain combines TRBV7-8 with TRBJ2-1, with 9 bases matching TRBD2. The V gene end was trimmed by 5 bases and the J gene end by 12 bases; junction bases not matched to a gene: 17. Germline CDR1 is SGHVS and CDR2 is FQNEAQ. The CDR3 extends over 16 amino acids. The CDR3 DNA sequence: TGTGCCAGCAGCCTAGGAGTAGCGGGGGCCCGGAGAGTGCAGTTCTTC. Protein product: CASSLGVAGARRVQFF.

Written as DNA, the CDR3 is TGTGCCAGCCTCCCTCGGAGCGACTATGGCTACACCTTC. This gives the protein CASLPRSDYGYTF. The rearrangement uses TRBV2 and TRBJ1-2; D is uncertain. V was trimmed by 8 bases and J by 3 bases, leaving 13 bases between them. This CDR3 has 13 residues. Germline assignment: CDR1 SNHLY and CDR2 FYNNEI.

This chain connects TRBV12-3 or TRBV12-4 to TRBJ2-7, with unresolved D. V was pared by 4 bases and J by 4 bases, with 11 bases between. CDR3 length: 13 residues. CDR3 coding DNA: TGTGCCAGCAGTTCGGATCTTTATTACGAGCAGTACTTC. Its protein is CASSSDLYYEQYF.

V is TRBV6-1 and J is TRBJ2-1; D ambiguous. Germline V CDR1 and CDR2: MNHNS, SASEGT. V lost 6 bases to trimming and J lost 2 bases, with 11 bases between them. The CDR3 is made up of 14 amino acids. The CDR3 nucleotides are TGTGCCAGCAGCGGGCAGGCACCCTACAATGAGCAGTTCTTC. Protein: CASSGQAPYNEQFF.

The chain employs TRBV10-3 and TRBJ1-5; D ambiguous. This CDR3 has 15 amino acids. V gave up 0 bases and J gave up 8 bases, with 14 bases separating them. CDR1 is ENHRY, CDR2 SYGVKD, per germline. CDR3 sequence: CAISESATPGEPQHF. CDR3 bases: TGTGCCATCAGTGAGTCGGCCACCCCGGGAGAGCCCCAGCATTTT.

This clonotype appeared a few times. The chain uses TRBV28 and TRBJ1-3, with 8 bases identical to TRBD1. V lost 6 bases, J lost 4 bases, and 5 bases stayed unmatched. This CDR3 spans 14 amino acids. Germline V CDR1 and CDR2: MDHEN, SYDVKM. CDR3 region: CASRADRVGNTIYF. The DNA for the CDR3 is TGTGCCAGCAGGGCGGACAGGGTGGGAAACACCATATATTTT.

V and J are TRBV12-3 or TRBV12-4 and TRBJ1-1, with D maybe TRBD1 (5 bases). The CDR3 runs to 16 residues. V was trimmed by 6 bases and J by 4 bases, leaving 21 bases between them. In nucleotides, the CDR3 is TGTGCCAGCAGAGTTAGACCTTTAGGGGTGGGCACTGAAGCTTTCTTT. Translated: CASRVRPLGVGTEAFF.

The table lists this clonotype with a few counts. The chain uses TRBV9 and TRBJ1-2; 7 bases are shared with TRBD1. The germline gives CDR1 SGDLS, CDR2 YYNGEE. The CDR3 extends over 14 amino acids. Trimming removed 2 bases from V and 7 bases from J; junction bases left unmatched: 8. For the CDR3, the DNA is TGTGCCAGCAGCGTGGGAGACAGGGTGACTGGCTACACCTTC. It specifies CASSVGDRVTGYTF.

This clonotype was observed a few times. The chain combines TRBV9 with TRBJ1-1; 8 bases are a match to TRBD1. V shed 3 bases and J 3 bases; nucleotides not matched to a gene: 4. Germline-derived CDR1 and CDR2 are SGDLS and YYNGEE. This CDR3 is 14 amino acids long. CDR3 amino acids: CASSDKTGDTEAFF. In DNA form, the CDR3 reads TGTGCCAGCAGCGACAAGACAGGGGACACTGAAGCTTTCTTT.

The V and J genes are TRBV7-9 and TRBJ1-2; a weak D match, TRBD1 (6 bases). The CDR3 length is 15 residues. Trimming stripped 4 bases from V and 0 bases from J, with 12 bases between. Germline V gene sequence: CDR1 SEHNR, CDR2 FQNEAQ (reference sequence). This chain's CDR3 is CASSWEGGTNYGYTF. For the CDR3, the DNA is TGTGCCAGCAGCTGGGAGGGGGGGACTAACTATGGCTACACCTTC.

The table lists this clonotype with a few counts. The gene calls are TRBV11-2 and TRBJ1-5; 9 bases are a match to TRBD1. Germline V gives CDR1 SGHAT, CDR2 FQNNGV. Trimming took 5 bases from V and 0 from J; bases not matched to a gene: 11. This CDR3 contains 18 residues. The CDR3 reads CASSLGTGPLYSNQPQHF. For the CDR3, the DNA is TGTGCCAGCAGCCTTGGGACAGGGCCCCTGTATAGCAATCAGCCCCAGCATTTT.

There are a few counts of this clonotype. The chain joins TRBV6-1 to TRBJ1-2, with 10 bases lining up with TRBD1. Germline CDR1 is MNHNS and CDR2 is SASEGT. V dropped 11 bases and J dropped 3; count of bases not matched to a gene: 12. The CDR3 covers 15 residues. The CDR3 DNA sequence: TGTGCCTCCTCCTCCCGGGACAGGGGACACTATGGCTACACCTTC. It specifies CASSSRDRGHYGYTF.

V and J are TRBV4-2 and TRBJ2-1, with TRBD2 matching 9 bases. Germline V CDR1 and CDR2: LGHNA, YNFKEQ. There are 15 residues in the CDR3. Trimming cost V 7 bases and J 7 bases; bases outside gene matches: 11. The CDR3 region has the DNA TGTGCCAGCAATGTGCGGGAGGGCCCTGCAAATGAGCAGTTCTTC. This codes for CASNVREGPANEQFF.

The chain couples TRBV7-9 to TRBJ2-3, with no clear D. V lost 4 bases and J 6 bases, leaving 8 bases between the germline ends. CDR1 is SEHNR, CDR2 FQNEAQ, per germline (reference sequence). CDR3 length: 12 amino acids. The CDR3 protein is CASSWDADTQYF. Here the CDR3 DNA reads TGTGCCAGCAGCTGGGATGCGGATACGCAGTATTTT.

This chain joins TRBV29-1 and TRBJ2-7, with D tentatively TRBD1 or TRBD2 (5 bases each). Germline assignment: CDR1 SQVTM and CDR2 ANQGSEA. V was shortened by 1 base and J by 2 bases, with 9 bases between the two germline ends. The CDR3 has 13 amino acids. The CDR3 here is CSVEGDGTYEQYF. The CDR3 DNA reads as TGCAGCGTTGAAGGGGACGGAACCTACGAGCAGTACTTC.

The chain carries TRBV7-9 and TRBJ2-1, with D possibly matching TRBD1 (5 bases). V lost 4 bases and J 0 bases, leaving 16 bases between the germline ends. The CDR3 totals 17 residues. In germline, CDR1 is SEHNR, CDR2 FQNEAQ (reference sequence). CDR3 residues: CASSSTHATDSYNEQFF. The CDR3 nucleotides are TGTGCCAGCAGCTCCACCCACGCGACAGACTCCTACAATGAGCAGTTCTTC. The full variable domain, with the rest looked up from reference TRBV7-9 and TRBJ2-1, is DTGVSQNPRHKITKRGQNVTFRCDPISEHNRLYWYRQTLGQGPEFLTYFQNEAQLEKSRLLSDRFSAERPKGSFSTLEIQRTEQGDSAMYLCASSSTHATDSYNEQFFGPGTRLTVL.

This clonotype was detected a few times. The chain couples TRBV6-5 to TRBJ2-7; no clear D gene. V was shortened by 2 bases and J by 0 bases, with 11 bases between the two germline ends. The CDR3 runs 15 residues. The germline CDR1 and CDR2 sequences are MNHEY and SVGAGI. The CDR3 loop reads CASSYRRKSSYEQYF. CDR3 in DNA: TGTGCCAGCAGTTACCGACGCAAGAGCTCCTACGAGCAGTACTTC.

There are a few counts of this clonotype. CDR3: CAWSGGTVNQPQHF. The CDR3 coding sequence is TGTGCCTGGAGTGGAGGGACAGTAAATCAGCCCCAGCATTTT. The chain couples TRBV30 to TRBJ1-5; 7 bases map to TRBD1. The junction had 4 bases not matched to a gene; V was cut back by 1 base and J by 4 bases. CDR1 and CDR2 (germline): GTSNPN, SVGIG (reference sequence). CDR3 size: 14 residues.

This clonotype was counted ten times or more. The V call is TRBV15, the J call TRBJ2-1; tentative D call: TRBD2 (6 bases). The CDR3 covers 17 residues. Germline-derived CDR1 and CDR2 are LNHNV and YYDKDF (reference sequence). V lost 2 bases and J lost 1, with 15 bases in between. CDR3 coding DNA: TGTGCCACCAGCAGAAGAATTGGACTACCTTCCTACAATGAGCAGTTCTTC. Translated: CATSRRIGLPSYNEQFF.